This is a list of T cell receptor beta chains from one sample in a study of shared clonotypes between healthy human individuals. Libraries were prepared by immunoSEQ multiplex PCR; TCRdb keeps only in-frame clonotypes and omits some of them. In the table there are about 490,000 clones, 76% of which are singletons. Sequencing was done on a sample of PBMCs. The receptors come from a woman between 35 and 50 years old in good health. Some clones in this sample may be carry-over from other donors' samples. Both conserved end residues are part of each CDR3. Each record gives: J gene, D gene, V gene, clone size, CDR3 DNA, CDR3 protein. D genes are given only for firm matches. Expanded clones are given a class, and other clones once, few, many or no size at all.

>TRBJ1-5|NA|TRBV7-9|NA
TGTGCCAGCAGCTTACAGGGTAGCAATCAGCCCCAGCATTTT
CASSLQGSNQPQHF
>TRBJ2-1|NA|TRBV30|NA
TGTGCCTGGAGTAGTAAAAGGGCGCCGGGATACAATGAGCAGTTCTTC
CAWSSKRAPGYNEQFF
>TRBJ2-1|TRBD2|TRBV11-2|few
TGTGCCAGCAGCTTAGATAGGGGACTAGGAGCTTACAATGAGCAGTTCTTC
CASSLDRGLGAYNEQFF
>TRBJ2-3|TRBD2|TRBV7-9|NA
TGTGCCAGCAGCCAAGCCAGCGGGGAGGTTACAGATACGCAGTATTTT
CASSQASGEVTDTQYF
>TRBJ1-4|TRBD1|TRBV28|NA
TGTGCCAGCAGTTTATTAGGCGTAGGGGGCGAAAAACTGTTTTTT
CASSLLGVGGEKLFF
>TRBJ1-4|NA|TRBV5-1|NA
TGCGCCAGCAGAGCGACTGACAATGAAAAACTGTTTTTT
CASRATDNEKLFF
>TRBJ2-7|TRBD2|TRBV28|once
TGTGCCAGCAGGATCGCCCCCGCGGGAGTATGGTACTTC
CASRIAPAGVWYF
>TRBJ2-7|NA|TRBV5-6|NA
TGTGCCAGCAGCTTGGGACCGTACTACGAGCAGTACTTC
CASSLGPYYEQYF
>TRBJ1-3|NA|TRBV4-1|NA
TGCGCCAGCAGCTCCCCATTCAGCTCTGGAAACACCATATATTTT
CASSSPFSSGNTIYF
>TRBJ2-7|TRBD2|TRBV14|NA
TGTGCCAGCAGCCACAAAAACGGGAGGGCCTACGAGCAGTACTTC
CASSHKNGRAYEQYF
>TRBJ1-4|NA|TRBV5-1|NA
TGCGCCAGCAGCTTGTATGTTTTTGGGGGCGCCGATGAAAAACTGTTTTTT
CASSLYVFGGADEKLFF
>TRBJ2-1|TRBD1|TRBV23-1|NA
TGCGCCAGCAGTCACCTCCCTTGGGACAGCTACAATGAGCAGTTCTTC
CASSHLPWDSYNEQFF
>TRBJ2-5|NA|TRBV7-9|NA
TGTGCCAGCAGCTCGTGGAGGGTGTCCCAAGAGACCCAGTACTTC
CASSSWRVSQETQYF
>TRBJ1-2|NA|TRBV7-2|NA
TGTGCCAGCAGCTTAAATACGGTTCTGGATGGCTACACCTTC
CASSLNTVLDGYTF
>TRBJ2-7|TRBD1|TRBV13|NA
TGTGCCAGCAGCACAGGGGGCCCAATTACCTACGAGCAGTACTTC
CASSTGGPITYEQYF
>TRBJ1-4|TRBD1|TRBV7-2|NA
TGTGCCAGCAGCTTAGCGGGAACAGGGGGTGAAAAACTGTTTTTT
CASSLAGTGGEKLFF
>TRBJ2-5|TRBD2|TRBV28|NA
TGTGCCAGCAGTTTAATGGCTAGCGGGGGGGAGACCCAGTACTTC
CASSLMASGGETQYF
>TRBJ1-1|NA|TRBV14|NA
TGTGCCAGCAGCCAAGACCTTAACACTGAAGCTTTCTTT
CASSQDLNTEAFF
>TRBJ2-1|NA|TRBV11-3|NA
TGTGCCAGCAGCTCCGGGACCTCGTACAATGAGCAGTTCTTC
CASSSGTSYNEQFF
>TRBJ1-1|TRBD1|TRBV28|NA
TGTGCCAGCAGTTTAGACAGGGTAAGCACTGAAGCTTTCTTT
CASSLDRVSTEAFF
>TRBJ2-5|TRBD2|TRBV6-1|NA
TGTGCCAGCAGGCCGATCGGGGGAGGGTCGGAGACCCAGTACTTC
CASRPIGGGSETQYF
>TRBJ2-1|TRBD2|TRBV28|NA
TGTGCCAGCAGTTCGGGGGGGCGGAACCTCAGGAATGAGCAGTTCTTC
CASSSGGRNLRNEQFF
>TRBJ2-7|NA|TRBV11-2|NA
TGTGCCAGCAGCTCTGGGGCCTCCTACGAGCAGTACTTC
CASSSGASYEQYF
>TRBJ1-2|NA|TRBV19|NA
TGTGCCAGTAGTATGGACGGGCCTATCTATGGCTACACCTTC
CASSMDGPIYGYTF
>TRBJ2-7|NA|TRBV5-1|NA
TGCGCCAGCAGCTTGGCCATGGAGTACAGGACCTACGAGCAGTACTTC
CASSLAMEYRTYEQYF
>TRBJ2-7|NA|TRBV10-3|NA
TGTGCCATCAGTGAGTCGAGGGCCCACGAGCAGTACTTC
CAISESRAHEQYF
>TRBJ1-1|NA|TRBV5-4|once
TGTGCCAGCCGAACCGGGACATTGAACACTGAAGCTTTCTTT
CASRTGTLNTEAFF
>TRBJ2-2|TRBD1|TRBV28|NA
TGTGCCAGCAGTTTAGGCCCGGGACAGGGCAACACCGGGGAGCTGTTTTTT
CASSLGPGQGNTGELFF
>TRBJ2-7|NA|TRBV28|NA
TGTGCCAGCAGTTTTGCAGGGACCGCTTACGAGCAGTACTTC
CASSFAGTAYEQYF
>TRBJ1-4|NA|TRBV28|NA
TGTGCCAGCTTCCCAGCCAGGAGTAATGAAAAACTGTTTTTT
CASFPARSNEKLFF
>TRBJ2-7|TRBD2|TRBV5-4|NA
TGTGCCAGCAGCTTGGGTAGCGGGAGGGACTACGAGCAGTACTTC
CASSLGSGRDYEQYF
>TRBJ1-6|TRBD1|TRBV28|NA
TGTGCCAGCAGACCGGGACAGTATAATTCACCCCTCCACTTT
CASRPGQYNSPLHF
>TRBJ2-7|TRBD2|TRBV7-6|NA
TGTGCCAGCAGCTTAGGGACTAGCGGGAGTGGCTACGAGCAGTACTTC
CASSLGTSGSGYEQYF
>TRBJ1-1|NA|TRBV30|few
TGCACTTTTGTGAACACTGAAGCTTTCTTT
CTFVNTEAFF
>TRBJ1-5|NA|TRBV2|NA
TGTGCCAGCACCGCGTTGGCAGGTGGCAATCAGCCCCAGCATTTT
CASTALAGGNQPQHF
>TRBJ2-5|NA|TRBV28|NA
TGTGCCAGCAGTTTATTGGTTGGCTGGGAGAACCAAGAGACCCAGTACTTC
CASSLLVGWENQETQYF
>TRBJ1-1|NA|TRBV5-4|NA
TGTGCCAGCAGCTACCGGGGCGGGACCGGTGAAGCTTTCTTT
CASSYRGGTGEAFF
>TRBJ2-1|TRBD2|TRBV11-2|NA
TGTGCCAGCAGCTTAGGGGGGATGGCGGGAGCCCCCCACAATGAGCAGTTCTTC
CASSLGGMAGAPHNEQFF
>TRBJ1-2|TRBD1|TRBV5-6|NA
TGTGCCAGCAGCCCCACCCCGGGACAGGGGTATATTGGCTACACCTTC
CASSPTPGQGYIGYTF
>TRBJ1-5|NA|TRBV19|NA
TGTGCCAGTAGTATACAGGGGATCAGCAATCAGCCCCAGCATTTT
CASSIQGISNQPQHF
>TRBJ1-1|TRBD1|TRBV6-5|few
TGTGCCAGCAGCCACACACAGGGGGTGAACACTGAAGCTTTCTTT
CASSHTQGVNTEAFF
>TRBJ1-3|NA|TRBV4-2|NA
TGTGCCAGCAGCCAAAGGCGGGAAGGAAACACCATATATTTT
CASSQRREGNTIYF
>TRBJ1-4|NA|TRBV9|few
TGTGCCAGCAGCCCCCGGGGACGGAGCGATGAAAAACTGTTTTTT
CASSPRGRSDEKLFF
>TRBJ2-5|NA|TRBV5-8|NA
TGTGCCAGCAGCCAGCCTAGTCTAGAGACCCAGTACTTC
CASSQPSLETQYF
>TRBJ2-5|TRBD2|TRBV5-4|NA
TGTGCCAGCAGCACGGGACTAGCGGGACAAGAGACCCAGTACTTC
CASSTGLAGQETQYF
>TRBJ2-1|NA|TRBV15|few
TGTGCCACCAGGGAGCGCTCCTACAATGAGCAGTTCTTC
CATRERSYNEQFF
>TRBJ2-7|TRBD2|TRBV4-3|NA
TGCGCCAGTCGTTCGGCGGGAGGGTCCTACGAGCAGTACTTC
CASRSAGGSYEQYF
>TRBJ1-3|NA|TRBV6-1|once
TGTGCCAGCAGTGATGAGACGTTCGCTGGAAACACCATATATTTT
CASSDETFAGNTIYF
>TRBJ2-3|TRBD2|TRBV28|many
TGTGCCAGCAGTCTAGCGGCCACGCACACAGATACGCAGTATTTT
CASSLAATHTDTQYF
>TRBJ2-7|NA|TRBV6-1|NA
TGTGCTAGCAGTGAAGCGCTAGTAGGTCAGGGAGCCTACGAGCAGTACTTC
CASSEALVGQGAYEQYF
>TRBJ2-3|NA|TRBV5-1|NA
TGCGCCAGCAGCTTGGGGGCCGGGAGCACAGATACGCAGTATTTT
CASSLGAGSTDTQYF
>TRBJ2-3|TRBD2|TRBV10-2|NA
TGCGCCAGCAGTGATTGGCTGCGGGAGGGCCCTACGCAGTATTTT
CASSDWLREGPTQYF
>TRBJ1-2|TRBD1|TRBV7-2|NA
TGTGCCAGCAGCCCGACAGGGAACTATGGCTACACCTTC
CASSPTGNYGYTF
>TRBJ2-5|NA|TRBV30|NA
TGTGCCTGGAGGGGTCCGGACTGGGCCCAGTACTTC
CAWRGPDWAQYF
>TRBJ1-1|NA|TRBV11-2|NA
TGTGCCAGCACTCAGGTTTCCATGAACACTGAAGCTTTCTTT
CASTQVSMNTEAFF